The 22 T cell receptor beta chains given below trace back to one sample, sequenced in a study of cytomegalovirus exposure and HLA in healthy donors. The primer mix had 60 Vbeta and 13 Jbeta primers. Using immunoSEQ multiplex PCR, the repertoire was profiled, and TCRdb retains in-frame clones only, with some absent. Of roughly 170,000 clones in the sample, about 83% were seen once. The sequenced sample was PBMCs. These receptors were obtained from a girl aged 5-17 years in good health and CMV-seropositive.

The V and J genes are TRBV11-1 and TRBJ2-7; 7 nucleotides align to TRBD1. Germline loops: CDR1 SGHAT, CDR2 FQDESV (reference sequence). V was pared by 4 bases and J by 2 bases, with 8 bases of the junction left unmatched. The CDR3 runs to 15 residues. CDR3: CASSSRTGMTYEQYF. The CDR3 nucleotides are TGTGCCAGCAGCTCCAGGACAGGCATGACCTACGAGCAGTACTTC.

In DNA, the CDR3 is TGCGCCAGCAGCCAAGTCTTTAGGGGGATGAACACTGAAGCTTTCTTT. Protein: CASSQVFRGMNTEAFF. The rearrangement uses TRBV4-1 and TRBJ1-1; perhaps TRBD1 as D (6 bases). CDR1 MGHRA and CDR2 YSYEKL come from the germline V gene. Trimming took off 1 base at V and 0 bases at J, with 12 bases between the two ends. This CDR3 spans 16 amino acids.

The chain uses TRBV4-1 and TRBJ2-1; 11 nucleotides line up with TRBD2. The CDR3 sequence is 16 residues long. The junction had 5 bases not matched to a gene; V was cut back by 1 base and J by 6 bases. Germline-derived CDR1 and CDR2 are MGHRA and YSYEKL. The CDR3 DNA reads TGCGCCAGCAGCCAAGGACTAGCGGGGAGGATCAATGAGCAGTTCTTC. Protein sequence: CASSQGLAGRINEQFF.

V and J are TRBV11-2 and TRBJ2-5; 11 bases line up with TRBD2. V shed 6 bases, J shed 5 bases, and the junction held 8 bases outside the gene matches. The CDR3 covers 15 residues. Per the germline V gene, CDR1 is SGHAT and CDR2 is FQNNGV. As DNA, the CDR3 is TGTGCCAGCAGTCCTAGCGGGGGGTCGGGTGAGACCCAGTACTTC. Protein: CASSPSGGSGETQYF.

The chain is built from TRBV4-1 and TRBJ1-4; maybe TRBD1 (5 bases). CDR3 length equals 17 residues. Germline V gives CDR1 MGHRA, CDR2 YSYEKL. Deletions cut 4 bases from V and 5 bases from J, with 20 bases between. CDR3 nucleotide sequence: TGCGCCAGCAGCCCAGGACTACCAATGCGGGGGAATGAAAAACTGTTTTTT. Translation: CASSPGLPMRGNEKLFF.

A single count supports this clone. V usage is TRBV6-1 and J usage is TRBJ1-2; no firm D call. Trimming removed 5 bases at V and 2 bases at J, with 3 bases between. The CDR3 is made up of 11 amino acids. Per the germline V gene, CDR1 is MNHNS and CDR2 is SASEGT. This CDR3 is CASSQNYGYTF. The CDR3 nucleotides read TGTGCCAGCAGTCAAAACTATGGCTACACCTTC.

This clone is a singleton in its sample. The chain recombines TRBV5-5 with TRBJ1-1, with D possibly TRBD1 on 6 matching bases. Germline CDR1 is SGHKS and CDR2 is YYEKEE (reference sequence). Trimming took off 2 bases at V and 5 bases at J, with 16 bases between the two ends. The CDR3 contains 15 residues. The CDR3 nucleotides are TGTGCCAGCAGCTTACGGGATTCAGGGGAGACTGAAGCTTTCTTT. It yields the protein CASSLRDSGETEAFF.

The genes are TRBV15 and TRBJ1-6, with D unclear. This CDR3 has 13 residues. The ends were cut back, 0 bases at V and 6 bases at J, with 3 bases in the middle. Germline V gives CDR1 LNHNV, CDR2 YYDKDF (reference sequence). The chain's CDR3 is CATSRELNSPLHF. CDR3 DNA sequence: TGTGCCACCAGCAGAGAACTTAATTCACCCCTCCACTTT. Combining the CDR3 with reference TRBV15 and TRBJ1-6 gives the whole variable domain DAMVIQNPRYQVTQFGKPVTLSCSQTLNHNVMYWYQQKSSQAPKLLFHYYDKDFNNEADTPDNFQSRRPNTSFCFLDIRSPGLGDTAMYLCATSRELNSPLHFGNGTRLTVT.

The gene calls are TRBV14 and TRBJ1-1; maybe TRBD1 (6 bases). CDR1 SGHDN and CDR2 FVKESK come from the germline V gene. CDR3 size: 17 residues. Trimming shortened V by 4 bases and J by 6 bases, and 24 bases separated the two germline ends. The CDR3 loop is CASSLHPPRGIFAEAFF. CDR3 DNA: TGTGCCAGCAGCCTCCACCCTCCAAGGGGGATTTTCGCTGAAGCTTTCTTT.

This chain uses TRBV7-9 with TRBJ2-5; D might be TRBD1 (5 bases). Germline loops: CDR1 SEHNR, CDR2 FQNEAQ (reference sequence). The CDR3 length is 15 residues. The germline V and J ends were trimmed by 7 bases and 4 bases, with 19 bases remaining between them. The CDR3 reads CASTLSQVDAETQYF. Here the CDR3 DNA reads TGTGCCAGCACCCTCTCACAGGTAGATGCAGAGACCCAGTACTTC.

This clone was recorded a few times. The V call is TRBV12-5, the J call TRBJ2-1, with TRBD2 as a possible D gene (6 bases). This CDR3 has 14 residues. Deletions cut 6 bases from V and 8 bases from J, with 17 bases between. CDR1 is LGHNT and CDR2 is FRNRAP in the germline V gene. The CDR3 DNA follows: TGTGCTAGTGGCCCCAGACTAGAAGTTCATGAGCAGTTCTTC. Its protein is CASGPRLEVHEQFF.

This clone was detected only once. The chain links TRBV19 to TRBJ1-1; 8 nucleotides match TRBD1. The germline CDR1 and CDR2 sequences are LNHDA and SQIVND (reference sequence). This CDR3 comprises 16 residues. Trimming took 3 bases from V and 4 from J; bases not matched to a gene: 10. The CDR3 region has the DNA TGTGCCAGTAGTATCTTTGCGGGACAGGTCTCCACTGAAGCTTTCTTT. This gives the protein CASSIFAGQVSTEAFF. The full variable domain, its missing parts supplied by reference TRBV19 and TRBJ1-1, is DGGITQSPKYLFRKEGQNVTLSCEQNLNHDAMYWYRQDPGQGLRLIYYSQIVNDFQKGDIAEGYSVSREKKESFPLTVTSAQKNPTAFYLCASSIFAGQVSTEAFFGQGTRLTVV.

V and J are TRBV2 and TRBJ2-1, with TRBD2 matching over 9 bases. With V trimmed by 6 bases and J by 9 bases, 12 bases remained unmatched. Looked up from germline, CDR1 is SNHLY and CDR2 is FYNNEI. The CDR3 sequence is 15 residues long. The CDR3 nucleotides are TGTGCCAGCAGGGACCATAGCGGGGGCTTAACTGAGCAGTTCTTC. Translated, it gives CASRDHSGGLTEQFF.

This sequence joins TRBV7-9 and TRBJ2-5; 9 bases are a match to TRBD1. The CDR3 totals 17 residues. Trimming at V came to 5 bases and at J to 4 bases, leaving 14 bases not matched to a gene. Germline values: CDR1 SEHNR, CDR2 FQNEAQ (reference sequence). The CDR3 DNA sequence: TGTGCCAGCAGCCCCGTGCCGCCGGGACAGGGAAGAGAGACCCAGTACTTC. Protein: CASSPVPPGQGRETQYF. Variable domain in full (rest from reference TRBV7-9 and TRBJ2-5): DTGVSQNPRHKITKRGQNVTFRCDPISEHNRLYWYRQTLGQGPEFLTYFQNEAQLEKSRLLSDRFSAERPKGSFSTLEIQRTEQGDSAMYLCASSPVPPGQGRETQYFGPGTRLLVL.

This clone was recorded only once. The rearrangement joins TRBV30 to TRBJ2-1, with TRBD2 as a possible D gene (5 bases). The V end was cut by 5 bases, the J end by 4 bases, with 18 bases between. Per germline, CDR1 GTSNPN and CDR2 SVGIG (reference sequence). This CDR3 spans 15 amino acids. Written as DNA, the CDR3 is TGTGCCTGGGCACCCACGGGGAGATTTTACAATGAGCAGTTCTTC. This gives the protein CAWAPTGRFYNEQFF.

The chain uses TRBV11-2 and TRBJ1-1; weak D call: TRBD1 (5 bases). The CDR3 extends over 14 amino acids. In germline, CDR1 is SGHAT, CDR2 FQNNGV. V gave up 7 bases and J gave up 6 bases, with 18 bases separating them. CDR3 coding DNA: TGTGCCAGCAACGATATGGGGCCTGGGTCTGAAGCTTTCTTT. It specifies CASNDMGPGSEAFF.

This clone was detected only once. DNA for the CDR3: TGTGCCAGCAGTTACGCGCTCGCCTACGAGCAGTACTTC. This encodes CASSYALAYEQYF. The rearrangement joins TRBV6-6 to TRBJ2-7; D is ambiguous. Germline CDR1 MNHNY, CDR2 SVGAGI (reference sequence). V gave up 2 bases and J gave up 2 bases, with 7 bases separating them. This CDR3 has 13 amino acids.

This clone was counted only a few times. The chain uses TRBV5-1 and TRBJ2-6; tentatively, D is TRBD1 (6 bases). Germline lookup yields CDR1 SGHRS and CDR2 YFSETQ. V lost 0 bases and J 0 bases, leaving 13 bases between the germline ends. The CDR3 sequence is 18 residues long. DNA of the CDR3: TGCGCCAGCAGCTTGGTCGGCAGGGACATCTCTGGGGCCAACGTCCTGACTTTC. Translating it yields CASSLVGRDISGANVLTF.

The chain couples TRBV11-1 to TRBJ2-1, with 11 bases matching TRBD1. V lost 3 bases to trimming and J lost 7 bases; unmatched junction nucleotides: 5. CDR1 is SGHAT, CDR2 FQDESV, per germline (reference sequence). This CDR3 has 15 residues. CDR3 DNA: TGTGCCAGCAGCTTTGGACAGGGGGCGCGGAATGAGCAGTTCTTC. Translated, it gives CASSFGQGARNEQFF.

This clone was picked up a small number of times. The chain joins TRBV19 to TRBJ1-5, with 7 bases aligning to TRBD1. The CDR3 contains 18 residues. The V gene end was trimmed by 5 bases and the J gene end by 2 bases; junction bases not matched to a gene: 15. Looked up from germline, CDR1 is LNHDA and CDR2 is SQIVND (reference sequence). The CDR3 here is CASSPWDRTKRRNQPQHF. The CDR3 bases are TGTGCCAGTAGTCCTTGGGACAGAACAAAGAGACGCAATCAGCCCCAGCATTTT. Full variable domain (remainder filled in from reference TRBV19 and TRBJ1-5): DGGITQSPKYLFRKEGQNVTLSCEQNLNHDAMYWYRQDPGQGLRLIYYSQIVNDFQKGDIAEGYSVSREKKESFPLTVTSAQKNPTAFYLCASSPWDRTKRRNQPQHFGDGTRLSIL.

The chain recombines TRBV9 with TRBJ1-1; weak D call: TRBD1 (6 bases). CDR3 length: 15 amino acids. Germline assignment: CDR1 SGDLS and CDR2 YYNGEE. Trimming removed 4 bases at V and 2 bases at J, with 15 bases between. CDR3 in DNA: TGTGCCAGCAGCACCCCGGGACACCCTAACACTGAAGCTTTCTTT. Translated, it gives CASSTPGHPNTEAFF.

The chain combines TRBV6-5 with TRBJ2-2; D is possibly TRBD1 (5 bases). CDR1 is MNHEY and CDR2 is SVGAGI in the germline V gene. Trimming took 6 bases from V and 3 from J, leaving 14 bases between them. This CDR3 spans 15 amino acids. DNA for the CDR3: TGTGCCAGCAGCCGTGGGGCCCCCGACACCGGGGAGCTGTTTTTT. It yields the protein CASSRGAPDTGELFF.